This is a list of T cell receptor beta chains from one sample in a study of a mutant IDH1 vaccine in newly diagnosed glioma. Measured with immunoSEQ multiplex PCR; TCRdb has only the in-frame clones, and not every one. This table has about 88,000 clones, around 79% appearing once. Here the sequenced sample was PBMCs, taken from a glioma patient treated with radiotherapy, temozolomide or both. Source of these receptors: a man aged 40-50 years with glioma. Some clones in this sample may be carry-over from other donors' samples. The CDR3 runs from the conserved cysteine through the conserved F or W. Each record gives: D gene, J gene, clone size, V gene, CDR3 protein, CDR3 DNA. A D gene is named only where the DNA matches it firmly. Clone size appears in some rows only: once, few, many, or a class for an expanded clone.

d_call: TRBD1; j_call: TRBJ1-2; clone_size: .; v_call: TRBV6-5; cdr3_aa: CASRVIQGAYYGYTF; cdr3_nt: TGTGCCAGCAGGGTAATACAGGGGGCTTACTATGGCTACACCTTC
d_call: .; j_call: TRBJ1-2; clone_size: .; v_call: TRBV4-1; cdr3_aa: CASSQVWDLFANYGYTF; cdr3_nt: TGCGCCAGCAGCCAAGTTTGGGACCTCTTCGCCAACTATGGCTACACCTTC
d_call: .; j_call: TRBJ2-3; clone_size: .; v_call: TRBV7-2; cdr3_aa: CASSLMGGVADTQYF; cdr3_nt: TGTGCCAGCAGCTTAATGGGAGGAGTTGCAGATACGCAGTATTTT
d_call: .; j_call: TRBJ2-5; clone_size: .; v_call: TRBV10-1; cdr3_aa: CAGEGDGQETQYF; cdr3_nt: TGCGCCGGAGAAGGGGATGGGCAAGAGACCCAGTACTTC
d_call: .; j_call: TRBJ1-2; clone_size: few; v_call: TRBV4-1; cdr3_aa: CASSHPLRGSGGGYTF; cdr3_nt: TGCGCCAGCAGCCACCCGCTTAGGGGCAGTGGGGGTGGCTACACCTTC
d_call: .; j_call: TRBJ1-1; clone_size: .; v_call: TRBV6-6; cdr3_aa: CASSLQVSMSNTEAFF; cdr3_nt: TGTGCCAGCAGTTTACAGGTATCTATGTCGAACACTGAAGCTTTCTTT
d_call: .; j_call: TRBJ1-6; clone_size: .; v_call: TRBV14; cdr3_aa: CASSQVQGVSSPLHF; cdr3_nt: TGTGCCAGCAGCCAAGTACAGGGCGTTAGTTCACCCCTCCACTTT
d_call: .; j_call: TRBJ1-1; clone_size: .; v_call: TRBV27; cdr3_aa: CASSLTGVGNTEAFF; cdr3_nt: TGTGCCAGCAGCTTAACGGGGGTGGGGAACACTGAAGCTTTCTTT
d_call: .; j_call: TRBJ1-1; clone_size: .; v_call: TRBV6-1; cdr3_aa: CASIGVFGAEAFF; cdr3_nt: TGTGCCAGCATTGGGGTTTTTGGGGCTGAAGCTTTCTTT
d_call: .; j_call: TRBJ1-5; clone_size: .; v_call: TRBV19; cdr3_aa: CASSINQVDNQPQHF; cdr3_nt: TGTGCCAGTAGTATTAATCAGGTTGACAATCAGCCCCAGCATTTT
d_call: .; j_call: TRBJ1-5; clone_size: .; v_call: TRBV5-1; cdr3_aa: CASSSTGISNQPQHF; cdr3_nt: TGCGCCAGCAGCTCCACAGGGATTAGCAATCAGCCCCAGCATTTT
d_call: .; j_call: TRBJ1-1; clone_size: once; v_call: TRBV30; cdr3_aa: CAWSAVTEAFF; cdr3_nt: TGTGCCTGGAGTGCTGTCACTGAAGCTTTCTTT
d_call: TRBD1; j_call: TRBJ1-4; clone_size: .; v_call: TRBV5-1; cdr3_aa: CASSSTGTGLATNEKLFF; cdr3_nt: TGCGCCAGCAGTTCCACCGGGACAGGCCTTGCAACTAATGAAAAACTGTTTTTT
d_call: .; j_call: TRBJ1-2; clone_size: once; v_call: TRBV5-6; cdr3_aa: CASSFRGLANYGYTF; cdr3_nt: TGTGCCAGCAGCTTCAGGGGTTTAGCTAACTATGGCTACACCTTC
d_call: .; j_call: TRBJ2-2; clone_size: .; v_call: TRBV6-5; cdr3_aa: CASSWGSNTGELFF; cdr3_nt: TGTGCCAGCAGTTGGGGCAGTAACACCGGGGAGCTGTTTTTT
d_call: .; j_call: TRBJ1-5; clone_size: .; v_call: TRBV5-1; cdr3_aa: CASSSTGGSNQPQHF; cdr3_nt: TGCGCCAGCAGCTCCACCGGGGGTAGCAATCAGCCCCAGCATTTT
d_call: .; j_call: TRBJ2-7; clone_size: .; v_call: TRBV4-1; cdr3_aa: CASSLTLSSYEQYF; cdr3_nt: TGCGCCAGCAGCCTTACCCTAAGCTCCTACGAGCAGTACTTC
d_call: .; j_call: TRBJ1-2; clone_size: .; v_call: TRBV4-2; cdr3_aa: CASSQDVAGNYGYTF; cdr3_nt: TGTGCCAGCAGCCAAGATGTCGCAGGGAACTATGGCTACACCTTC
d_call: .; j_call: TRBJ1-2; clone_size: .; v_call: TRBV7-9; cdr3_aa: CASSLGENGYTF; cdr3_nt: TGTGCCAGCAGCTTGGGGGAGAATGGCTACACCTTC
d_call: .; j_call: TRBJ1-1; clone_size: .; v_call: TRBV4-1; cdr3_aa: CASSHGPGRTNTEAFF; cdr3_nt: TGCGCCAGCAGCCACGGGCCTGGACGTACGAACACTGAAGCTTTCTTT
d_call: .; j_call: TRBJ1-5; clone_size: .; v_call: TRBV7-9; cdr3_aa: CASSLGGNNQPQHF; cdr3_nt: TGTGCCAGCAGCTTAGGGGGGAACAATCAGCCCCAGCATTTT
d_call: TRBD1; j_call: TRBJ2-5; clone_size: .; v_call: TRBV6-5; cdr3_aa: CASSYLSGTGLETQYF; cdr3_nt: TGTGCCAGCAGTTACCTAAGCGGGACAGGGTTAGAGACCCAGTACTTC
d_call: .; j_call: TRBJ1-4; clone_size: .; v_call: TRBV5-1; cdr3_aa: CASSPRGVELFF; cdr3_nt: TGCGCCAGCAGCCCCCGTGGAGTGGAACTGTTTTTT
d_call: .; j_call: TRBJ1-1; clone_size: .; v_call: TRBV5-1; cdr3_aa: CASSSANTEAFF; cdr3_nt: TGCGCCAGCAGCTCGGCGAACACTGAAGCTTTCTTT
d_call: .; j_call: TRBJ1-1; clone_size: .; v_call: TRBV2; cdr3_aa: CASSRRPQGNTEAFF; cdr3_nt: TGTGCCAGCAGTAGACGGCCACAGGGGAACACTGAAGCTTTCTTT
d_call: TRBD1; j_call: TRBJ2-3; clone_size: few; v_call: TRBV6-4; cdr3_aa: CASKGASTDTQYF; cdr3_nt: TGTGCCAGCAAGGGGGCCAGCACAGATACGCAGTATTTT
d_call: .; j_call: TRBJ2-5; clone_size: .; v_call: TRBV4-1; cdr3_aa: CASSQAPGEETQYF; cdr3_nt: TGCGCCAGCAGCCAAGCCCCAGGGGAAGAGACCCAGTACTTC
d_call: TRBD2; j_call: TRBJ2-1; clone_size: .; v_call: TRBV2; cdr3_aa: CASSERAGGNNEQFF; cdr3_nt: TGTGCCAGCAGTGAACGAGCGGGGGGAAACAATGAGCAGTTCTTC
d_call: .; j_call: TRBJ2-5; clone_size: .; v_call: TRBV15; cdr3_aa: CATSRDRGLETQYF; cdr3_nt: TGTGCCACCAGCAGAGACCGGGGTTTGGAGACCCAGTACTTC
d_call: .; j_call: TRBJ2-2; clone_size: .; v_call: TRBV5-6; cdr3_aa: CASSSPGEEVTGELFF; cdr3_nt: TGTGCCAGCAGCTCCCCCGGAGAGGAGGTCACCGGGGAGCTGTTTTTT
d_call: .; j_call: TRBJ2-2; clone_size: .; v_call: TRBV2; cdr3_aa: CASSVASNTGELFF; cdr3_nt: TGTGCCAGCAGTGTTGCGTCGAACACCGGGGAGCTGTTTTTT
d_call: .; j_call: TRBJ1-2; clone_size: once; v_call: TRBV5-1; cdr3_aa: CASSSGRPGGYTF; cdr3_nt: TGCGCCAGCAGCTCTGGACGGCCAGGGGGCTACACCTTC
d_call: TRBD2; j_call: TRBJ2-7; clone_size: .; v_call: TRBV5-6; cdr3_aa: CASNPGGGGSYEQYF; cdr3_nt: TGTGCCAGCAACCCGGGGGGCGGGGGGTCCTACGAGCAGTACTTC
d_call: .; j_call: TRBJ2-3; clone_size: .; v_call: TRBV27; cdr3_aa: CASRRAPGRDTQYF; cdr3_nt: TGTGCCAGCAGACGGGCCCCCGGGCGGGATACGCAGTATTTT
d_call: TRBD1; j_call: TRBJ1-2; clone_size: .; v_call: TRBV5-4; cdr3_aa: CASRPGGNYGYTF; cdr3_nt: TGTGCCAGCAGGCCAGGGGGGAACTATGGCTACACCTTC